This is a list of T cell receptor beta chains from one sample in a study of control samples from healthy donors and cancer patients. Sequencing was performed with immunoSEQ multiplex PCR; in TCRdb, only in-frame clones are kept and a portion is missing. The data show around 100,000 clones, roughly 87% seen once. What was sequenced was blood. These receptors all come from a woman in her fifties or sixties in good health. CDR3s include the opening cysteine and the closing phenylalanine or tryptophan. The D gene is left open where the match is weak. Not all rows give a size; the values are once, few, many and, for expanded clones, a class.

>NA|TRBV20-1|TRBJ2-5|NA
CSASAQGQSQETQYF
TGCAGTGCTAGTGCCCAAGGACAGTCTCAAGAGACCCAGTACTTC
>NA|TRBV29-1|TRBJ2-5|once
CTTRGWGGYMVETQYF
TGCACTACCCGAGGGTGGGGGGGCTATATGGTGGAGACCCAGTACTTC
>TRBD1|TRBV27|TRBJ1-4|NA
CASSPQGEDGEKLFF
TGTGCCAGCAGTCCCCAGGGGGAGGATGGCGAAAAACTGTTTTTT
>TRBD2|TRBV10-3|TRBJ2-1|NA
CATGLAGESYNEQFF
TGTGCCACCGGACTAGCGGGGGAGTCCTACAATGAGCAGTTCTTC
>NA|TRBV7-6|TRBJ1-3|NA
CASSLTGIGNTIYF
TGTGCCAGCAGCTTAACCGGAATTGGAAACACCATATATTTT
>TRBD1|TRBV25-1|TRBJ1-2|NA
CASSPGQGVYGYTF
TGTGCCAGCAGTCCGGGACAGGGGGTTTATGGCTACACCTTC
>NA|TRBV7-3|TRBJ1-1|few
CASSLKWDRNTEAFF
TGTGCCAGCAGCTTAAAATGGGACCGGAACACTGAAGCTTTCTTT
>TRBD1|TRBV10-1|TRBJ1-5|NA
CASSESDRGEWQPQHF
TGCGCCAGCAGTGAGTCCGACAGGGGGGAATGGCAGCCCCAGCATTTT
>NA|TRBV6-4|TRBJ1-6|few
CASAVAQSNNSPLHF
TGTGCCAGCGCCGTGGCGCAGTCTAATAATTCACCCCTCCACTTT
>TRBD2|TRBV5-1|TRBJ2-1|once
CASRQTGGPVNEQFF
TGCGCCAGCAGGCAAACGGGAGGGCCGGTCAATGAGCAGTTCTTC
>NA|TRBV3-1/TRBV3-2|TRBJ1-6|NA
CASSQRRGNNSPLHF
TGTGCCAGCTCCCAGCGCCGGGGGAATAATTCACCCCTCCACTTT
>NA|TRBV20-1|TRBJ1-2|NA
CSAPNGYTF
TGCAGTGCGCCCAATGGCTACACCTTC
>NA|TRBV5-1|TRBJ2-6|NA
CASSFGGTGTSGANVLTF
TGCGCCAGCAGCTTCGGGGGGACAGGAACATCTGGGGCCAACGTCCTGACTTTC
>NA|TRBV10-3|TRBJ2-3|NA
CAISEAGGHGDTQYF
TGTGCCATCAGTGAGGCTGGGGGGCATGGAGATACGCAGTATTTT
>NA|TRBV25-1|TRBJ1-1|NA
CATSDLNTEAFF
TGTGCCACCTCAGACCTGAACACTGAAGCTTTCTTT
>NA|TRBV19|TRBJ1-1|NA
CASSPTGDTEAFF
TGTGCCAGTAGCCCCACCGGGGACACTGAAGCTTTCTTT
>NA|TRBV27|TRBJ1-1|NA
CASSLLDNTEAFF
TGTGCCAGCAGTTTACTGGATAACACTGAAGCTTTCTTT
>NA|TRBV27|TRBJ1-1|few
CASSLVSYGVEGTEAFF
TGTGCCAGCAGTTTGGTGTCTTATGGGGTCGAGGGCACTGAAGCTTTCTTT
>NA|TRBV7-8|TRBJ2-1|NA
CASSLERTSYEQFF
TGTGCCAGCAGCTTAGAGCGAACAAGTTATGAGCAGTTCTTC
>NA|TRBV18|TRBJ2-5|NA
CASSKIGGETQYF
TGTGCCAGCTCAAAAATAGGAGGGGAGACCCAGTACTTC
>NA|TRBV27|TRBJ2-2|few
CASSPGNTGELFF
TGTGCCAGCAGCCCGGGAAACACCGGGGAGCTGTTTTTT
>TRBD2|TRBV27|TRBJ2-1|NA
CASSLSGNIEQFF
TGTGCCAGCAGTCTTAGCGGGAACATTGAGCAGTTCTTC
>TRBD1|TRBV7-6|TRBJ2-3|NA
CASSPGQEGRLGTQYF
TGTGCCAGCAGCCCGGGACAGGAGGGAAGGCTTGGTACGCAGTATTTT
>TRBD1|TRBV5-4|TRBJ2-2|NA
CASSSGQGIPGELFF
TGTGCCAGCAGCTCGGGACAGGGAATCCCCGGGGAGCTGTTTTTT
>NA|TRBV6-5|TRBJ2-1|NA
CASSFDWTPNNEQFF
TGTGCCAGCAGTTTTGATTGGACCCCCAACAATGAGCAGTTCTTC
>NA|TRBV18|TRBJ1-2|few
CASSPNNARFNYGYTF
TGTGCCAGCTCACCAAACAACGCCCGCTTCAATTATGGCTACACCTTC
>NA|TRBV9|TRBJ2-5|NA
CASSADIGIPGETQYF
TGTGCCAGCAGCGCAGATATCGGAATTCCGGGGGAGACCCAGTACTTC
>NA|TRBV7-2|TRBJ2-2|NA
CASRGGPGTPNTGELFF
TGTGCCAGCAGGGGAGGCCCCGGGACTCCGAACACCGGGGAGCTGTTTTTT
>NA|TRBV25-1|TRBJ2-6|NA
CASSGNRVSGANVLTF
TGTGCCAGCAGTGGAAACAGGGTCTCTGGGGCCAACGTCCTGACTTTC
>TRBD1|TRBV30|TRBJ2-7|NA
CAWITPGTGGRYREQYF
TGTGCCTGGATCACTCCCGGGACAGGGGGTCGGTATCGAGAGCAGTACTTC
>NA|TRBV7-7|TRBJ2-5|NA
CASTSGETQYF
TGTGCCAGCACCTCTGGGGAGACCCAGTACTTC
>NA|TRBV12-3/TRBV12-4|TRBJ2-5|NA
CASSLPNKETQYF
TGTGCCAGCAGTCTACCCAACAAAGAGACCCAGTACTTC
>NA|TRBV6-1|TRBJ1-3|NA
CASSDPGKYGNTIYF
TGTGCCAGCAGTGATCCAGGGAAGTACGGAAACACCATATATTTT
>TRBD1|TRBV27|TRBJ2-1|NA
CASSSTGVISSYNEQFF
TGTGCCAGCAGTTCAACAGGGGTTATCTCTTCCTACAATGAGCAGTTCTTC
>NA|TRBV15|TRBJ1-1|NA
CATSRDLHTEAFF
TGTGCCACCAGCAGAGATCTGCACACTGAAGCTTTCTTT
>NA|TRBV7-3|TRBJ2-1|NA
CASSVTDYNEQFF
TGTGCCAGCAGCGTGACAGATTACAATGAGCAGTTCTTC
>NA|TRBV9|TRBJ1-3|NA
CASSVWQGNTIYF
TGTGCCAGCAGCGTATGGCAGGGAAACACCATATATTTT
>NA|TRBV7-7|TRBJ2-1|NA
CASSLSGLDEQFF
TGTGCCAGCAGCTTATCCGGGCTTGATGAGCAGTTCTTC
>NA|TRBV3-1/TRBV3-2|TRBJ2-6|NA
CASSQDSMEAWVSGANVLTF
TGTGCCAGCAGCCAAGATTCGATGGAGGCATGGGTCTCTGGGGCCAACGTCCTGACTTTC
>TRBD1|TRBV29-1|TRBJ1-1|NA
CSSDDRVGTEAFF
TGCAGCTCTGACGACAGGGTAGGGACTGAAGCTTTCTTT
>TRBD2|TRBV5-4|TRBJ2-5|NA
CASSLGGSGGQQETQYF
TGTGCCAGCAGCTTGGGTGGTAGCGGGGGGCAGCAAGAGACCCAGTACTTC
>NA|TRBV18|TRBJ2-2|NA
CASSPPSAAGELFF
TGTGCCAGCTCACCACCTAGCGCGGCCGGGGAGCTGTTTTTT
>NA|TRBV5-4|TRBJ1-5|once
CASSYTGQGNQPQHF
TGTGCCAGCAGCTACACAGGGCAGGGCAATCAGCCCCAGCATTTT
>TRBD1|TRBV5-6|TRBJ2-5|NA
CASSLVRTGSLETQYF
TGTGCCAGCAGCTTGGTCCGGACAGGGAGTTTGGAGACCCAGTACTTC
>NA|TRBV29-1|TRBJ2-2|NA
CSVVVAAGELFF
TGCAGCGTTGTGGTCGCAGCCGGGGAGCTGTTTTTT